The 26 T cell receptor beta chains listed next were all sequenced from one sample in a study of PD-1 blockade in classical Hodgkin lymphoma. The patients all showed relapse after autologous stem cell transplantation, while their brentuximab vedotin exposure varied. TCRdb's table, derived via immunoSEQ multiplex PCR, lists solely in-frame clones and lacks some. The table has around 42,000 clones, 70% to 80% seen once. This sample comprised peripheral blood mononuclear cells (PBMCs), obtained at baseline. Receptor source: a human donor with classical Hodgkin lymphoma.

The chain couples TRBV7-9 to TRBJ2-2, with 12 positions matching TRBD1. J gave up 7 bases and V 3 bases, and 6 bases lay outside the gene matches. CDR1 is SEHNR and CDR2 is FQNEAQ in the germline V gene (reference sequence). CDR3 size: 16 residues. CDR3 protein: CASSLGQGAAYGELFF. The CDR3 DNA reads as TGTGCCAGCAGCTTGGGACAGGGGGCCGCGTACGGGGAGCTGTTTTTT.

The chain uses TRBV6-4 and TRBJ1-1, with D unresolved. The V gene's germline CDR1 is MRHNA and CDR2 SNTAGT. The CDR3 sequence is 13 residues long. Trimming stripped 2 bases from V and 1 base from J, with 5 bases between. In nucleotides, the CDR3 is TGTGCCAGCAGTGACGGCACGAACACTGAAGCTTTCTTT. Translation: CASSDGTNTEAFF.

Here the CDR3 DNA reads TGTGCCAGCAGCGTAGGTGATGGGGGTTACGAGCAGTACTTC. This gives the protein CASSVGDGGYEQYF. J is TRBJ2-7 and V is TRBV9; either TRBD1 or TRBD2 may fit D (5 bases each). Germline CDR1 SGDLS, CDR2 YYNGEE. V lost 0 bases and J lost 4, with 11 bases in between. The CDR3 is 14 amino acids.

This clone was observed a few times. The chain carries TRBV7-5 and TRBJ2-3; the table's D call, TRBD2, has no DNA check behind it. TRBV7-5 is assigned pseudogene status. The CDR3 has 15 residues. In DNA, the CDR3 is TGTGCCAGAAGCTTGCGGGTGCGTAGCACAGATACGCAGTATTTT. Translating gives CARSLRVRSTDTQYF.

CDR3 in DNA: TGTGCCAGCAGTTTCCGGGAGTTCTACGAGCAGTACTTC. Translation gives CASSFREFYEQYF. J is TRBJ2-7 and V is TRBV6-5, with D maybe TRBD2 (6 bases). From germline, CDR1 is MNHEY and CDR2 SVGAGI. Trimming took off 4 bases at V and 3 bases at J, with 10 bases between the two ends. The CDR3 length is 13 residues.

This sequence joins TRBV7-9 and TRBJ2-7, with 9 positions matching TRBD1. The CDR3 runs to 17 residues. Unmatched junction bases numbered 13, after V lost 5 bases and J lost 2 bases. CDR1 SEHNR and CDR2 FQNEAQ come from the germline V gene (reference sequence). CDR3 amino acids: CASSAEAWGQGTYEQYF. The DNA of the CDR3 is TGTGCCAGCAGCGCCGAGGCATGGGGACAGGGAACCTACGAGCAGTACTTC.

This clone was detected once. The chain couples TRBV6-1 to TRBJ1-1; D is unresolved. CDR3 size: 11 residues. Trimming removed 6 bases from V and 7 bases from J, with 9 bases in between. CDR1 and CDR2 from the germline V gene are MNHNS and SASEGT. CDR3 nucleotide sequence: TGTGCCAGCAGCGAGGCGGGTGAAGCTTTCTTT. Translated: CASSEAGEAFF.

The CDR3 region has the DNA TGTGCCAGCAGGTCTAGCGGGAGGTCAGATACGCAGTATTTT. Amino acid sequence: CASRSSGRSDTQYF. This chain links TRBV6-5 with TRBJ2-3, with 11 bases fitting TRBD2. J gave up 4 bases and V 6 bases, and 3 bases lay outside the gene matches. This CDR3 is built from 14 residues. Germline-derived CDR1 and CDR2 are MNHEY and SVGAGI.

The gene calls are TRBV30 and TRBJ2-7; possible D gene TRBD1, 6 bases. Deletions cut 3 bases from V and 2 bases from J, with 8 bases between. This CDR3 spans 12 amino acids. Germline lookup yields CDR1 GTSNPN and CDR2 SVGIG (reference sequence). CDR3 amino acids: CAWRGHPYEQYF. For the CDR3, the DNA is TGTGCCTGGAGGGGACACCCCTACGAGCAGTACTTC.

This chain connects TRBV10-3 to TRBJ2-1, with D possibly being TRBD2 (6 bases). CDR1 and CDR2 from the germline V gene are ENHRY and SYGVKD. This CDR3 is built from 14 residues. V dropped 2 bases and J dropped 8 bases, with 13 bases sitting between them. The DNA for the CDR3 is TGTGCCATCAGTGAGACGGGAGCTCTCTATGAGCAGTTCTTC. This codes for CAISETGALYEQFF.

This clone has a handful of counts. This chain's CDR3 is CASSPARDRDSFIPYNQPQHF. In DNA, the CDR3 is TGTGCCAGCAGCCCCGCCCGGGACCGAGATTCCTTTATACCGTACAATCAGCCCCAGCATTTT. The chain employs TRBV28 and TRBJ1-5; TRBD1 might be the D (5 bases). With 6 bases removed from V and 3 bases from J, the gap between germline ends came to 33 bases. Germline loops: CDR1 MDHEN, CDR2 SYDVKM. The CDR3 is 21 amino acids.

The genes are TRBV11-2 and TRBJ2-7; 9 bases line up with TRBD1. The V gene's germline CDR1 is SGHAT and CDR2 FQNNGV. There are 14 residues in the CDR3. The J segment lost 3 bases and the V segment lost 4 bases, leaving 4 bases of the junction unmatched. CDR3 sequence (DNA): TGTGCCAGCAGCTCGGGACAGGGTTTCTACGAGCAGTACTTC. Translated, it gives CASSSGQGFYEQYF.

This clone was picked up a small number of times. This chain joins TRBV28 and TRBJ2-7; the D call may be TRBD1 or TRBD2 (5 bases each). Germline loops: CDR1 MDHEN, CDR2 SYDVKM. This CDR3 contains 13 residues. With 7 bases removed from V and 4 bases from J, the gap between germline ends came to 14 bases. CDR3 region: CASTSRGLYEQYF. Here the CDR3 DNA reads TGTGCCAGCACTTCGAGGGGTCTTTACGAGCAGTACTTC.

By share, this clone ranks as medium-sized. The chain links TRBV9 to TRBJ1-2, with 10 bases aligning to TRBD1. The CDR3 is 15 amino acids. Germline CDR1 reads SGDLS; CDR2 reads YYNGEE. V dropped 4 bases and J dropped 9; count of bases not matched to a gene: 12. The CDR3 here is CASSPRTGGVLRYTF. The DNA of the CDR3 is TGTGCCAGCAGCCCAAGGACAGGGGGTGTTCTTCGCTACACCTTC.

The CDR3 region is CASSEPGQGANYGYTF. The CDR3 bases are TGTGCCAGCAGCGAACCGGGACAGGGGGCTAACTATGGCTACACCTTC. The chain combines TRBV2 with TRBJ1-2; 11 bases are shared with TRBD1. The CDR3 runs to 16 residues. Germline CDR1 reads SNHLY; CDR2 reads FYNNEI. The trim removed 6 bases at V and 0 bases at J, leaving 6 bases unmatched.

This chain's CDR3 is CASSVGKGRTDTQYF. The CDR3 DNA is TGTGCCAGCAGCGTAGGTAAGGGGCGCACAGATACGCAGTATTTT. The gene calls are TRBV9 and TRBJ2-3, with D perhaps matching TRBD1 (5 bases). Germline V gene lookup returns CDR1 SGDLS and CDR2 YYNGEE. V was cut by 0 bases and J by 1 base, with 9 bases left in between. The CDR3 length is 15 residues.

This chain joins TRBV13 and TRBJ2-5; 7 bases are shared with TRBD2. From germline, CDR1 is PRHDT and CDR2 FYEKMQ (reference sequence). This CDR3 is 17 amino acids long. V lost 0 bases, J lost 4 bases, and 11 bases stayed unmatched. The CDR3 DNA reads as TGTGCCAGCAGCTTAGGCCAGGGACCGCCGGGAGGAGAGACCCAGTACTTC. Amino acids: CASSLGQGPPGGETQYF.

The chain links TRBV27 to TRBJ2-1, with D tentatively TRBD2 (6 bases). Deletions cut 5 bases from V and 9 bases from J, with 14 bases between. Per the germline V gene, CDR1 is MNHEY and CDR2 is SMNVEV (reference sequence). This CDR3 is 13 amino acids long. CDR3 sequence: CASSPVAGREQFF. CDR3 nucleotides: TGTGCCAGCAGTCCAGTGGCGGGGCGTGAGCAGTTCTTC.

V usage is TRBV6-5 and J usage is TRBJ2-3; D call uncertain. Trimming left V 8 bases short and J 3 bases short, with 12 bases between. The germline CDR1 and CDR2 sequences are MNHEY and SVGAGI. The length of the CDR3 is 13 residues. CDR3 sequence (DNA): TGTGCCAGCGGGTGGGCAGCGACAGATACGCAGTATTTT. Translated, it gives CASGWAATDTQYF.

This clone appeared once. The chain recombines TRBV19 with TRBJ2-7; no definite D call. Germline lookup yields CDR1 LNHDA and CDR2 SQIVND (reference sequence). The germline V and J ends were trimmed by 6 bases and 4 bases, with 7 bases remaining between them. There are 11 residues in the CDR3. The CDR3 DNA reads as TGTGCCAGTAGGCATGAGTACGAGCAGTACTTC. As protein: CASRHEYEQYF.

This clone was observed a handful of times. The chain recombines TRBV19 with TRBJ1-1; 7 nucleotides line up with TRBD1. J gave up 1 base and V 10 bases, and 21 bases lay outside the gene matches. The CDR3 consists of 18 residues. Germline CDR1 LNHDA, CDR2 SQIVND (reference sequence). The CDR3 reads CATSPLVRDRHTNTEAFF. The CDR3 nucleotides are TGTGCCACCTCACCGCTCGTCCGGGACAGACACACGAACACTGAAGCTTTCTTT.

The sample holds one count of this clone. Other DNA sequences in the same sample also yield this CDR3. This sequence joins TRBV30 and TRBJ1-4; 7 bases fit TRBD1. This CDR3 has 11 residues. The V segment lost 1 base and the J segment 13 bases; nucleotides outside the gene matches: 3. Germline V gives CDR1 GTSNPN, CDR2 SVGIG (reference sequence). This CDR3 is CAWSGQGRLFF. CDR3 nucleotide sequence: TGTGCCTGGAGTGGACAGGGCCGACTGTTTTTT.

The V call is TRBV28, the J call TRBJ2-5; 10 bases align to TRBD1. Germline CDR1 is MDHEN and CDR2 is SYDVKM. This CDR3 is 15 amino acids long. Trimming cost V 5 bases and J 2 bases; bases outside gene matches: 5. CDR3 in amino acids: CASSTGTGAQETQYF. Written as DNA, the CDR3 is TGTGCCAGCAGTACCGGGACAGGGGCACAAGAGACCCAGTACTTC.

The chain employs TRBV7-2 and TRBJ1-2; D not resolved. V lost 8 bases and J lost 6, with 25 bases in between. CDR3 length: 16 amino acids. Germline assignment: CDR1 SGHTA and CDR2 FQGNSA. As DNA, the CDR3 is TGTGCCAGCGGACCTTACTGGTGGGAACAGAGGGATGGCTACACCTTC. Translating it yields CASGPYWWEQRDGYTF.

The chain uses TRBV7-2 and TRBJ2-1; the D is unclear. CDR1 is SGHTA and CDR2 is FQGNSA in the germline V gene. The CDR3 totals 15 residues. V was trimmed by 5 bases and J by 0 bases, leaving 11 bases between them. The CDR3 DNA follows: TGTGCCAGCAGCCCTACTTACAGCTCCTACAATGAGCAGTTCTTC. Its translation: CASSPTYSSYNEQFF. Complete variable domain (other parts from reference TRBV7-2 and TRBJ2-1): GAGVSQSPSNKVTEKGKDVELRCDPISGHTALYWYRQSLGQGLEFLIYFQGNSAPDKSGLPSDRFSAERTGGSVSTLTIQRTQQEDSAVYLCASSPTYSSYNEQFFGPGTRLTVL.

The chain recombines TRBV4-3 with TRBJ2-7; 8 positions agree with TRBD2. Germline V CDR1 and CDR2: LGHNA, YSLEER. The CDR3 covers 15 residues. V lost 1 base and J lost 3; bases outside the gene matches: 5. This CDR3 reads CASSQANGGGYEQYF. The CDR3 DNA sequence: TGCGCCAGCAGCCAAGCGAACGGGGGGGGCTACGAGCAGTACTTC.